This TCR beta chain was profiled in a study of OX40 agonist ivuxolimab in advanced cancers. Study context: An anti-OX40 (CD134) antibody with agonistic activity, ivuxolimab, was administered to patients. Males comprised 70% to 85% of the group, whose mean age was approximately 62 years (range 23 to 79).

Trimming cost V 5 bases and J 4 bases; bases outside gene matches: 3. The germline CDR1 and CDR2 sequences are MDHEN and SYDVKM. The CDR3 sequence is 14 residues long. This table comes from immunoSEQ multiplex PCR, and its TCRdb copy is limited to in-frame clones, with some not included. The sample carries roughly 28,000 clones, approximately 89% recorded once. This specimen consisted of CD4+ or CD8+ T cells sorted from blood, obtained in a trial of the OX40 agonist ivuxolimab. This TCR was recovered from an adult with an advanced solid tumor such as melanoma, head and neck, liver or kidney cancer. This chain joins TRBV28 and TRBJ2-7; TRBD2 aligns across 12 bases. CDR3 coding DNA: TGTGCCAGCAGTCTAGCGGGAGGGCTTTACGAGCAGTACTTC. As protein: CASSLAGGLYEQYF.